These 4 T cell receptor beta chains share one sample of origin, sequenced in a study of blood T cell repertoires in COVID-19. Using immunoSEQ multiplex PCR, the repertoire was profiled, and TCRdb retains in-frame clones only, with some absent. This sample has 180,000 or so clones, with 70% to 90% found just once. Sequencing input: peripheral blood. The origin of the receptors is a man younger than 30 with acute or convalescent COVID-19.

This clone occurred once. The chain employs TRBV7-9 and TRBJ1-4; D perhaps matches TRBD1 (5 bases). The ends were cut back, 2 bases at V and 3 bases at J, with 19 bases in the middle. Germline V gene data show CDR1 as SEHNR and CDR2 as FQNEAQ (reference sequence). The CDR3 has 18 residues. CDR3 in DNA: TGTGCCAGCAGCTTAAATTCGGGGGGGATTTCGTCTAATGAAAAACTGTTTTTT. It is translated as CASSLNSGGISSNEKLFF. The full variable domain, in which reference TRBV7-9 and TRBJ1-4 provide the parts outside the CDR3, is DTGVSQNPRHKITKRGQNVTFRCDPISEHNRLYWYRQTLGQGPEFLTYFQNEAQLEKSRLLSDRFSAERPKGSFSTLEIQRTEQGDSAMYLCASSLNSGGISSNEKLFFGSGTQLSVL.

The chain is built from TRBV6-5 and TRBJ1-5; a weak D match, TRBD1 (5 bases). V was trimmed by 0 bases and J by 0 bases, leaving 9 bases between them. Per the germline V gene, CDR1 is MNHEY and CDR2 is SVGAGI. The CDR3 totals 16 residues. CDR3 residues: CASSYSGGDSNQPQHF. Here the CDR3 DNA reads TGTGCCAGCAGTTACTCGGGGGGAGATAGCAATCAGCCCCAGCATTTT.

This clone was seen a handful of times. V is TRBV6-1 and J is TRBJ2-3; 10 bases agree with TRBD2. This CDR3 spans 16 amino acids. Germline CDR1 MNHNS, CDR2 SASEGT. The V gene end was trimmed by 2 bases and the J gene end by 4 bases; junction bases not matched to a gene: 6. As DNA, the CDR3 is TGTGCCAGCAGTGAAACATCCAGCGGGGGGGCAGATACGCAGTATTTT. Its translation is CASSETSSGGADTQYF.

The V call is TRBV19, the J call TRBJ2-5; TRBD2 might be the D (7 bases). V lost 7 bases, J lost 5 bases, and 14 bases lay in between. The CDR3 is 13 residues long. Germline V CDR1 and CDR2: LNHDA, SQIVND (reference sequence). The CDR3 here is CASKGGARETQYF. In nucleotides, the CDR3 is TGTGCCAGTAAGGGGGGGGCTCGGGAGACCCAGTACTTC.